The 32 T cell receptor beta chains listed next were all sequenced from one sample in a study of cytomegalovirus exposure and HLA in healthy donors. In the PCR, 60 Vbeta and 13 Jbeta primers were used. Some clones are missing from TCRdb's copy, which holds only in-frame ones; the method was immunoSEQ multiplex PCR. The sample contains fewer than 110,000 clones, 81% of which appear only once. The sample comprised PBMCs. Source of these receptors: a man under 40 in good health and CMV-seronegative.

The genes are TRBV11-2 and TRBJ1-5; D is ambiguous. Trimming removed 1 base from V and 0 bases from J, with 7 bases in between. Germline V gives CDR1 SGHAT, CDR2 FQNNGV. CDR3 size: 15 residues. The CDR3: CASSLGQNSNQPQHF. In DNA, the CDR3 is TGTGCCAGCAGCTTAGGGCAGAATAGCAATCAGCCCCAGCATTTT.

The chain joins TRBV28 to TRBJ2-7; no definite D call. The V end was cut by 3 bases, the J end by 2 bases, with 5 bases between. This CDR3 has 12 amino acids. Germline CDR1 MDHEN, CDR2 SYDVKM. The DNA for the CDR3 is TGTGCCAGCAGTTTTTCAGCCTACGAGCAGTACTTC. This sequence encodes CASSFSAYEQYF.

As DNA, the CDR3 is TGTGCCAGTAGTATTCGCCGGGACAACTACGAGCAGTACTTC. This sequence encodes CASSIRRDNYEQYF. The V and J genes are TRBV19 and TRBJ2-7; D is possibly TRBD1 (6 bases). CDR3 length equals 14 residues. V was pared by 3 bases and J by 3 bases, with 12 bases between. Germline loops: CDR1 LNHDA, CDR2 SQIVND (reference sequence).

V usage is TRBV30 and J usage is TRBJ1-6; a weak D match, TRBD1 (6 bases). In germline, CDR1 is GTSNPN, CDR2 SVGIG (reference sequence). V was cut by 2 bases and J by 6 bases, with 8 bases left in between. There are 13 residues in the CDR3. CDR3 in amino acids: CAWSQGRNSPLHF. The CDR3 region has the DNA TGTGCCTGGAGTCAGGGGCGTAATTCACCCCTCCACTTT.

This clone was found a few times. V is TRBV6-4 and J is TRBJ2-3, with 11 bases that match TRBD2. In germline, CDR1 is MRHNA, CDR2 SNTAGT. CDR3 length: 15 residues. V lost 6 bases, J lost 7 bases, and 9 bases stayed unmatched. The CDR3 nucleotides read TGTGCCAGCAGCCAGACTAGCGGGGCCATATATACGCAGTATTTT. Protein product: CASSQTSGAIYTQYF.

The gene calls are TRBV11-3 and TRBJ2-3, with 7 bases lining up with TRBD2. Germline CDR1 and CDR2: SGHNT and YENEEA. The CDR3 runs 14 residues. With V trimmed by 4 bases and J by 2 bases, 3 bases remained unmatched. DNA for the CDR3: TGTGCCAGCAGCTCTAGCGGCGACACAGATACGCAGTATTTT. This sequence encodes CASSSSGDTDTQYF.

CDR3 DNA sequence: TGTGCCAGCAGCTCCCCTCCGAGTTATAGCAATCAGCCCCAGCATTTT. Protein sequence: CASSSPPSYSNQPQHF. This chain connects TRBV6-4 to TRBJ1-5; D is unclear. The V gene's germline CDR1 is MRHNA and CDR2 SNTAGT. V was clipped by 6 bases and J by 0 bases, with 15 bases between them. This CDR3 contains 16 residues.

The chain combines TRBV9 with TRBJ2-5; no clear D. The length of the CDR3 is 12 residues. Looked up from germline, CDR1 is SGDLS and CDR2 is YYNGEE. V was trimmed by 0 bases and J by 5 bases, leaving 5 bases between them. CDR3 protein: CASSVARETQYF. In DNA form, the CDR3 reads TGTGCCAGCAGCGTAGCTAGGGAGACCCAGTACTTC.

This chain links TRBV29-1 with TRBJ1-2; TRBD1 agrees at 10 bases. The CDR3 contains 14 residues. J lost 4 bases, V lost 2 bases, and 4 bases had no gene match. Per the germline V gene, CDR1 is SQVTM and CDR2 is ANQGSEA. The CDR3 spells CSVEIRDRGYGYTF. The DNA of the CDR3 is TGCAGCGTTGAAATAAGGGACAGGGGCTATGGCTACACCTTC.

This clone was counted many times. V usage is TRBV6-1 and J usage is TRBJ1-3; 10 nucleotides line up with TRBD1. The germline V gene encodes CDR1 MNHNS and CDR2 SASEGT. Trimming at V came to 4 bases and at J to 7 bases, leaving 10 bases not matched to a gene. CDR3 length: 16 amino acids. The CDR3 loop is CASSATAGTGVNTIYF. The CDR3 nucleotides read TGTGCCAGCAGTGCCACCGCCGGGACAGGGGTCAACACCATATATTTT.

The chain employs TRBV4-2 and TRBJ2-2, with 13 bases matching TRBD2. With V trimmed by 3 bases and J by 5 bases, 9 bases remained unmatched. The germline CDR1 and CDR2 sequences are LGHNA and YNFKEQ. CDR3 size: 18 residues. The CDR3 DNA reads TGTGCCAGCAGCCAGGAGACTAGCGGGAGGCTTAGGACCGGGGAGCTGTTTTTT. Its protein product is CASSQETSGRLRTGELFF.

The chain recombines TRBV5-1 with TRBJ1-1, with D unclear. This CDR3 comprises 13 residues. Trimming shortened V by 3 bases and J by 5 bases, and 11 bases separated the two germline ends. Germline CDR1 reads SGHRS; CDR2 reads YFSETQ. CDR3: CASSSYGGTEAFF. DNA of the CDR3: TGCGCCAGCAGCTCTTACGGAGGGACTGAAGCTTTCTTT. The variable domain in full, completed from reference TRBV5-1 and TRBJ1-1, reads KAGVTQTPRYLIKTRGQQVTLSCSPISGHRSVSWYQQTPGQGLQFLFEYFSETQRNKGNFPGRFSGRQFSNSRSEMNVSTLELGDSALYLCASSSYGGTEAFFGQGTRLTVV.

J is TRBJ2-7 and V is TRBV18; D gene ambiguous. The germline V gene has CDR1 KGHSH and CDR2 LQKENI. Trimming left V 0 bases short and J 3 bases short, with 12 bases between. The CDR3 is 15 amino acids. DNA for the CDR3: TGTGCCAGCTCACCACCGGCAGGATCTAACTACGAGCAGTACTTC. As protein: CASSPPAGSNYEQYF.

In its sample, this clone was seen once. The J gene is TRBJ2-7, the V gene TRBV9; 7 bases match TRBD2. The CDR3 spans 14 residues. In germline, CDR1 is SGDLS, CDR2 YYNGEE. V lost 1 base to trimming and J lost 6 bases; unmatched junction nucleotides: 7. The chain's CDR3 is CASSVIGAGTEQYF. The CDR3 DNA sequence: TGTGCCAGCAGCGTAATAGGAGCGGGAACCGAGCAGTACTTC.

The chain links TRBV9 to TRBJ1-6; D might be TRBD1 (6 bases). Germline V gene data show CDR1 as SGDLS and CDR2 as YYNGEE. The CDR3 has 15 residues. Deletions cut 3 bases from V and 5 bases from J, with 12 bases between. CDR3: CASSAPTGNNSPLHF. As DNA, the CDR3 is TGTGCCAGCAGCGCACCCACAGGGAATAATTCACCCCTCCACTTT.

The V gene is TRBV19, the J gene TRBJ1-2; D remains ambiguous. The germline V gene encodes CDR1 LNHDA and CDR2 SQIVND (reference sequence). V lost 7 bases and J 2 bases, leaving 11 bases between the germline ends. The CDR3 covers 13 residues. The CDR3 DNA reads TGTGCCAGTACGGACGGAGGGAACTATGGCTACACCTTC. Translation: CASTDGGNYGYTF.

CDR3 loop: CASSLGLGPQHF. The DNA of the CDR3 is TGTGCCAGCAGCCTAGGACTGGGGCCCCAGCATTTT. The V call is TRBV14, the J call TRBJ1-5; D gene ambiguous. CDR1 is SGHDN, CDR2 FVKESK, per germline. Trimming cost V 4 bases and J 9 bases, with 10 bases left between them. The CDR3 length is 12 residues.

This sequence joins TRBV29-1 and TRBJ2-7; TRBD2 matches at 8 bases. Germline CDR1 is SQVTM and CDR2 is ANQGSEA. This CDR3 spans 14 amino acids. Trimming removed 0 bases from V and 3 bases from J; junction bases left unmatched: 4. The CDR3, as DNA: TGCAGCGTTGAAGATCGGGGGGGAGGCTACGAGCAGTACTTC. Its translation is CSVEDRGGGYEQYF.

This clone appeared once. The rearrangement uses TRBV9 and TRBJ2-7; D possibly corresponds to TRBD1 (6 bases). CDR1 and CDR2 from the germline V gene are SGDLS and YYNGEE. The CDR3 has 15 amino acids. Trimming shortened V by 3 bases and J by 7 bases, and 20 bases separated the two germline ends. As DNA, the CDR3 is TGTGCCAGCAGCGGATCGACAGGCCTGGTGGGGGAGCAGTACTTC. Its protein product is CASSGSTGLVGEQYF.

This sequence joins TRBV2 and TRBJ2-7, with 8 bases lining up with TRBD1. J lost 4 bases, V lost 4 bases, and 6 bases had no gene match. This CDR3 has 14 residues. Germline lookup yields CDR1 SNHLY and CDR2 FYNNEI. The DNA of the CDR3 is TGTGCCAGCAGTGGCGGGACAGGCTTTTACGAGCAGTACTTC. Amino acids: CASSGGTGFYEQYF. Looking up the rest from reference TRBV2 and TRBJ2-7 gives the full variable domain: EPEVTQTPSHQVTQMGQEVILRCVPISNHLYFYWYRQILGQKVEFLVSFYNNEISEKSEIFDDQFSVERPDGSNFTLKIRSTKLEDSAMYFCASSGGTGFYEQYFGPGTRLTVT.

V usage is TRBV13 and J usage is TRBJ1-1; a weak D match, TRBD1 (5 bases). The CDR3 spans 14 residues. Trimming stripped 2 bases from V and 8 bases from J, with 15 bases between. The germline V gene encodes CDR1 PRHDT and CDR2 FYEKMQ (reference sequence). CDR3 DNA: TGTGCCAGCAGCTTACTAACAGGCTTAGCCGAAGCTTTCTTT. Translation gives CASSLLTGLAEAFF.

CDR3 protein: CASRRLADYEQYF. CDR3 in DNA: TGTGCCAGCAGGAGACTAGCGGACTACGAGCAGTACTTC. The V and J genes are TRBV27 and TRBJ2-7, with TRBD2 matching 9 bases. The CDR3 loop spans 13 amino acids. Trimming took 6 bases from V and 3 from J; bases not matched to a gene: 3. CDR1 and CDR2 (germline): MNHEY, SMNVEV (reference sequence).

This chain joins TRBV2 and TRBJ2-5, with 11 positions matching TRBD2. TRBJ2-7 matches the DNA end more closely, so the J call is doubtful. CDR3 length: 15 amino acids. Germline CDR1 reads SNHLY; CDR2 reads FYNNEI. CDR3 DNA sequence: TGTGCCAGCAGGGAGTTAGCGGGAGGGTCCTACGAGCAGTACTTC. It specifies CASRELAGGSYEQYF.

The V call is TRBV30, the J call TRBJ1-4; D is unresolved. The germline CDR1 and CDR2 sequences are GTSNPN and SVGIG (reference sequence). Trimming removed 8 bases at V and 0 bases at J, with 4 bases between. The CDR3 runs to 11 residues. CDR3 protein: CARATNEKLFF. The CDR3 bases are TGTGCCCGAGCAACTAATGAAAAACTGTTTTTT.

The chain recombines TRBV5-1 with TRBJ2-3; a weak D match, TRBD1 (5 bases). This CDR3 is built from 14 residues. Germline loops: CDR1 SGHRS, CDR2 YFSETQ. Trimming took off 2 bases at V and 1 base at J, with 8 bases between the two ends. The CDR3 DNA follows: TGCGCCAGCAGCTTTGGGGCTGGCACAGATACGCAGTATTTT. Its protein product is CASSFGAGTDTQYF.

J is TRBJ1-2 and V is TRBV30; D gene unclear. The CDR3 runs 14 residues. The V gene's germline CDR1 is GTSNPN and CDR2 SVGIG (reference sequence). V gave up 2 bases and J gave up 5 bases, with 15 bases separating them. CDR3 in DNA: TGTGCCTGGAGTCTCGGGGAGGGTCGGTATGGCTACACCTTC. Translating it yields CAWSLGEGRYGYTF.

The rearrangement joins TRBV30 to TRBJ2-2, with 15 bases that match TRBD2. This CDR3 region has 18 residues. The germline CDR1 and CDR2 sequences are GTSNPN and SVGIG (reference sequence). Unmatched junction bases numbered 9, after V lost 0 bases and J lost 7 bases. The chain's CDR3 is CAWSVIRTSGRVGGELFF. In nucleotides, the CDR3 is TGTGCCTGGAGTGTAATCCGGACTAGCGGGAGGGTAGGCGGGGAGCTGTTTTTT.

This chain links TRBV25-1 with TRBJ2-5; TRBD1 aligns across 7 bases. V was pared by 1 base and J by 1 base, with 3 bases of the junction left unmatched. The CDR3 runs to 15 residues. The germline V gene has CDR1 MGHDK and CDR2 SYGVNS. The CDR3 region has the DNA TGTGCCAGCAGTGAATTTGGGACAGCCCAAGAGACCCAGTACTTC. It yields the protein CASSEFGTAQETQYF. Variable domain in full (rest from reference TRBV25-1 and TRBJ2-5): EADIYQTPRYLVIGTGKKITLECSQTMGHDKMYWYQQDPGMELHLIHYSYGVNSTEKGDLSSESTVSRIRTEHFPLTLESARPSHTSQYLCASSEFGTAQETQYFGPGTRLLVL.

This clone came up a few times. This chain uses TRBV7-6 with TRBJ2-2; 7 positions agree with TRBD1. The CDR3 is 15 amino acids. In germline, CDR1 is SGHVS, CDR2 FNYEAQ. With V trimmed by 4 bases and J by 6 bases, 8 bases remained unmatched. The CDR3 DNA is TGTGCCAGCAGCTCCCAGGGACAGTTTGCCGGGGAGCTGTTTTTT. Translated, it gives CASSSQGQFAGELFF.

This chain connects TRBV4-2 to TRBJ1-3; 8 bases fit TRBD1. Germline V gene lookup returns CDR1 LGHNA and CDR2 YNFKEQ. This CDR3 has 17 residues. J was trimmed by 1 base and V by 7 bases; bases with no gene match: 12. The CDR3 DNA is TGTGCCAGCACCCGGACAGGGATGGGAAATTCTGGAAACACCATATATTTT. This encodes CASTRTGMGNSGNTIYF.

The chain couples TRBV28 to TRBJ2-7, with D possibly being TRBD1 (5 bases). The CDR3 spans 14 residues. V was trimmed by 3 bases and J by 3 bases, leaving 12 bases between them. CDR1 MDHEN and CDR2 SYDVKM come from the germline V gene. CDR3 sequence (DNA): TGTGCCAGCAGTTTGGGGCCGGCCGACTACGAGCAGTACTTC. It translates to CASSLGPADYEQYF. The full variable domain, in which reference TRBV28 and TRBJ2-7 provide the parts outside the CDR3, is DVKVTQSSRYLVKRTGEKVFLECVQDMDHENMFWYRQDPGLGLRLIYFSYDVKMKEKGDIPEGYSVSREKKERFSLILESASTNQTSMYLCASSLGPADYEQYFGPGTRLTVT.

The rearrangement links TRBV4-1 to TRBJ1-5; weak D call: TRBD1 (5 bases). This CDR3 is 17 amino acids long. Looked up from germline, CDR1 is MGHRA and CDR2 is YSYEKL. Trimming pared 1 base from V and 5 bases from J, leaving 18 bases between. The CDR3, as DNA: TGCGCCAGCAGCCAAGCTCAGGGCGCCGGGCCTTATCAGCCCCAGCATTTT. Residues: CASSQAQGAGPYQPQHF.